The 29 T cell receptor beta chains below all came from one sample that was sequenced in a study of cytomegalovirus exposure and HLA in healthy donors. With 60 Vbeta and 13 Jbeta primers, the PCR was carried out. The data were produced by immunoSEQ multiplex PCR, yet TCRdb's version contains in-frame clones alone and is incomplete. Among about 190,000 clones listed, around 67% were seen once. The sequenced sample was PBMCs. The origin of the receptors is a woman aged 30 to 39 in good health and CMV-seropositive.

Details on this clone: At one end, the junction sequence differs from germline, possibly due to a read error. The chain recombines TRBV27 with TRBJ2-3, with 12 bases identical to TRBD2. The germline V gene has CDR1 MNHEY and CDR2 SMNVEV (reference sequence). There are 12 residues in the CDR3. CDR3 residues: CASSLGLAGFHF. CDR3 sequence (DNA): TGTGCCAGCAGTTTAGGACTAGCGGGGTTCCATTTT.

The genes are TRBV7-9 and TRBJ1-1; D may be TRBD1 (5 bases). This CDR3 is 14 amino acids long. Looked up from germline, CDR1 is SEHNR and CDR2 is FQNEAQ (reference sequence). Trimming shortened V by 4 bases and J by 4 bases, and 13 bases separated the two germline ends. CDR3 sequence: CASSSRTDSTEAFF. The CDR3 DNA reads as TGTGCCAGCAGCTCACGAACAGACAGCACTGAAGCTTTCTTT.

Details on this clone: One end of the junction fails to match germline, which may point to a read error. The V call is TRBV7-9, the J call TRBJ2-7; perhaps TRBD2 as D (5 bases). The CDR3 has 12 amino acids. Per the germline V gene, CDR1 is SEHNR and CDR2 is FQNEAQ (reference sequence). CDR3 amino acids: CSSTFGGAEQYF. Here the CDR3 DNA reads TGTTCCAGCACCTTCGGAGGTGCCGAGCAGTACTTC.

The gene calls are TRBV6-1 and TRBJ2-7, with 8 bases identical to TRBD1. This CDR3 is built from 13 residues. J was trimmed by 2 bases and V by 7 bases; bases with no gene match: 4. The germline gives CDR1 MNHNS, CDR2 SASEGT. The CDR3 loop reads CASNRDRTYEQYF. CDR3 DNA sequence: TGTGCCAGCAATCGGGACAGGACCTACGAGCAGTACTTC.

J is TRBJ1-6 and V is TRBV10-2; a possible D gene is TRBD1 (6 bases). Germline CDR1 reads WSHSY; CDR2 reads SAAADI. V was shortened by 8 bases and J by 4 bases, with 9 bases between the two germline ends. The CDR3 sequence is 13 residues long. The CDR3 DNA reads TGCGCCAGCCAACAGGGTTATAATTCACCCCTCCACTTT. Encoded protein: CASQQGYNSPLHF.

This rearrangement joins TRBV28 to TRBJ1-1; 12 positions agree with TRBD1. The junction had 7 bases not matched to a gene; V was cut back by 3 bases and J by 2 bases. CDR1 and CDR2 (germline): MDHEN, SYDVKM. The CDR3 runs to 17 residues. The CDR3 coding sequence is TGTGCCAGCAGTTTCCGGGACAGGGGGCTAGAAAACACTGAAGCTTTCTTT. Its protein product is CASSFRDRGLENTEAFF.

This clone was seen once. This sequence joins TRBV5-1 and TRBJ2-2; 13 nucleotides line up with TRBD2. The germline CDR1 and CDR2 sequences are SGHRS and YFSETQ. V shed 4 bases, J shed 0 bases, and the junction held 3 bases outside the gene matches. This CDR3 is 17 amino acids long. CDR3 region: CASSQGTSGANTGELFF. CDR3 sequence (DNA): TGCGCCAGCAGCCAGGGGACTAGCGGGGCGAACACCGGGGAGCTGTTTTTT.

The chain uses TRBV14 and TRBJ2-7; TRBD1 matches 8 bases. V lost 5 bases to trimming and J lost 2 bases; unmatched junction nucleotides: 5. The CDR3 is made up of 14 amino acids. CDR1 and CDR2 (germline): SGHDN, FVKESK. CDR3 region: CASSEQGVPYEQYF. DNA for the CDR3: TGTGCCAGCAGCGAACAGGGGGTTCCCTACGAGCAGTACTTC.

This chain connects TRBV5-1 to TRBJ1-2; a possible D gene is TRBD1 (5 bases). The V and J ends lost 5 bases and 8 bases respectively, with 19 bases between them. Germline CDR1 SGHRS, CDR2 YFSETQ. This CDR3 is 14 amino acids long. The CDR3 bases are TGCGCCAGCAGAGTGGGGCAGGGTGAAAACGGCTACACCTTC. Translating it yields CASRVGQGENGYTF.

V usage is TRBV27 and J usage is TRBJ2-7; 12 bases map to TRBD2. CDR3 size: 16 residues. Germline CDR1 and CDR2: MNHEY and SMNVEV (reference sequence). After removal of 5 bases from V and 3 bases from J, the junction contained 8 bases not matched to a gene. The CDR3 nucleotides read TGTGCCAGCAGTCCGAACGGACTAGCGGGGAGCTACGAGCAGTACTTC. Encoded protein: CASSPNGLAGSYEQYF.

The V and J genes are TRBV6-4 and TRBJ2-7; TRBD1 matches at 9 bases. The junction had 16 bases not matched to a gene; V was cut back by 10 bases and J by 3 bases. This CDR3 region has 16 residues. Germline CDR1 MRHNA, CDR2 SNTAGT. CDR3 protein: CANPDRGGLPIYEQYF. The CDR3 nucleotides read TGTGCCAACCCAGACAGGGGGGGATTACCCATCTACGAGCAGTACTTC.

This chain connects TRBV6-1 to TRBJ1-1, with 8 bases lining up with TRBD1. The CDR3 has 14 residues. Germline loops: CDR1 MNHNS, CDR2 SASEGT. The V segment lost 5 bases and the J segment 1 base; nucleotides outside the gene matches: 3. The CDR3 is CASSYDRGNTEAFF. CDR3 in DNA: TGTGCCAGCAGTTATGACAGGGGGAACACTGAAGCTTTCTTT.

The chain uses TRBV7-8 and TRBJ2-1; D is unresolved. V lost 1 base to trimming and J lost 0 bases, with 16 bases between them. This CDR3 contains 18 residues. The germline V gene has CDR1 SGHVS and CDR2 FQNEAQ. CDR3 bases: TGTGCCAGCAGCTTAGGTTTTAGAGGCGGCCTCTCCTACAATGAGCAGTTCTTC. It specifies CASSLGFRGGLSYNEQFF.

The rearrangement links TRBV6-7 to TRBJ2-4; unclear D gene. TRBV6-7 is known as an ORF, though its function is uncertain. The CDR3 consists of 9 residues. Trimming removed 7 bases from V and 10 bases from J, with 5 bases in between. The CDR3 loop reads CASTLIQYF. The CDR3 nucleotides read TGTGCCAGCACACTAATTCAGTACTTC.

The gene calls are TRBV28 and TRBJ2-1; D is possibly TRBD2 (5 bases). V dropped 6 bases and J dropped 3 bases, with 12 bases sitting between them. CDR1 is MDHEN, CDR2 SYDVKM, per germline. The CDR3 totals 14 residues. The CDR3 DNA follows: TGTGCCAGCAGGGATGGACTCTTCTACAATGAGCAGTTCTTC. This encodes CASRDGLFYNEQFF.

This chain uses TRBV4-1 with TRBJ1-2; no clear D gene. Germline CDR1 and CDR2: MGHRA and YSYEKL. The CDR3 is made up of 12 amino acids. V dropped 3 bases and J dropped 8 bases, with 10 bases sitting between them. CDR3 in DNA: TGCGCCAGCAGCCACTCACCGGGGGGCTACACCTTC. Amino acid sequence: CASSHSPGGYTF.

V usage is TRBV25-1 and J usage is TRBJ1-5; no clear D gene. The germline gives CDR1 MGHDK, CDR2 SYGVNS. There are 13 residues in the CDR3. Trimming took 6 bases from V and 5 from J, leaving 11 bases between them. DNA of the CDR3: TGTGCCAGCAGCGGGGTGGGATATCAGCCCCAGCATTTT. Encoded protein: CASSGVGYQPQHF.

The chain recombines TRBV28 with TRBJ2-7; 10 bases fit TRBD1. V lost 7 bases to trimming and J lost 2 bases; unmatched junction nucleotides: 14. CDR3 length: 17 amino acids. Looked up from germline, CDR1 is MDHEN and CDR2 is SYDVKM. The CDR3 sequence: CASNPSGVGQGAYEQYF. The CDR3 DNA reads TGTGCCAGCAACCCTTCGGGAGTAGGACAGGGGGCCTACGAGCAGTACTTC.

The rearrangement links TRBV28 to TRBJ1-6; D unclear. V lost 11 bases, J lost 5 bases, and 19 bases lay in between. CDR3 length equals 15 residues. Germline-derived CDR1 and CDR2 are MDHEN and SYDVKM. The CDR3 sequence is CACWRGNRNNSPLHF. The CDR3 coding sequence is TGTGCCTGCTGGAGAGGGAACAGAAATAATTCACCCCTCCACTTT. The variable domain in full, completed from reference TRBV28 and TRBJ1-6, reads DVKVTQSSRYLVKRTGEKVFLECVQDMDHENMFWYRQDPGLGLRLIYFSYDVKMKEKGDIPEGYSVSREKKERFSLILESASTNQTSMYLCACWRGNRNNSPLHFGNGTRLTVT.

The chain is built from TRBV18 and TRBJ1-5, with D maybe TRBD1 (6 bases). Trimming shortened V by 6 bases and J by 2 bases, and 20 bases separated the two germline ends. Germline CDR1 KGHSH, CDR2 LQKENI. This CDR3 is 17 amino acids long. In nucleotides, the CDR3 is TGTGCCAGCTCTTCCCCGGTAGGGGGAACCGGCAATCAGCCCCAGCATTTT. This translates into CASSSPVGGTGNQPQHF.

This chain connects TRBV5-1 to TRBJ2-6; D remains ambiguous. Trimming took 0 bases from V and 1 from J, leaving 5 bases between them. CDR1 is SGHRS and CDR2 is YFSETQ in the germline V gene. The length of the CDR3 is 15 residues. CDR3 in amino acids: CASSLGGSGANVLTF. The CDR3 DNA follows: TGCGCCAGCAGCTTGGGCGGTTCTGGGGCCAACGTCCTGACTTTC.

The CDR3 is CATGELAGAYEQYF. In DNA, the CDR3 is TGTGCCACCGGGGAGCTAGCGGGAGCCTACGAGCAGTACTTC. The chain recombines TRBV6-5 with TRBJ2-7, with TRBD2 matching over 10 bases. There are 14 residues in the CDR3. V lost 10 bases and J lost 2; bases outside the gene matches: 8. The germline gives CDR1 MNHEY, CDR2 SVGAGI.

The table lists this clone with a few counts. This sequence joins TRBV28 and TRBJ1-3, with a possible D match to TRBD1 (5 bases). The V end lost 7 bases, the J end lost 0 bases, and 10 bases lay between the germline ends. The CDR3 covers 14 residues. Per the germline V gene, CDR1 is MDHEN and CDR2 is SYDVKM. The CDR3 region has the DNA TGTGCCAGCATCCAGGGTATCTCTGGAAACACCATATATTTT. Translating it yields CASIQGISGNTIYF.

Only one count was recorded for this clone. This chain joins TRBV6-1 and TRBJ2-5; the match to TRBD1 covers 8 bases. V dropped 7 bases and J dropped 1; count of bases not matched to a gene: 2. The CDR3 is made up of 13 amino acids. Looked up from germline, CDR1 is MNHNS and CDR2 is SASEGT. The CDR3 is CASIQGAQETQYF. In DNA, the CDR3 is TGTGCCAGCATTCAGGGGGCCCAAGAGACCCAGTACTTC.

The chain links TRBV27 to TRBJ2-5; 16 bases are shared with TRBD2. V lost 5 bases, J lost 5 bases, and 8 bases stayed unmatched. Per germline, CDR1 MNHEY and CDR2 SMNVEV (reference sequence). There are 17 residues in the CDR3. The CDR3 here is CASSPGTSGRASETQYF. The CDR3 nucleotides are TGTGCCAGCAGTCCTGGGACTAGCGGGAGGGCCTCGGAGACCCAGTACTTC.

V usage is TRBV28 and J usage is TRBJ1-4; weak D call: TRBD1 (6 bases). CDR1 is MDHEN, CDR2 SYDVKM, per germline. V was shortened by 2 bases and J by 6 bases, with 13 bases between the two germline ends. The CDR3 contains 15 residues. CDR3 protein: CASSLTGKLDEKLFF. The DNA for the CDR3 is TGTGCCAGCAGTTTAACAGGGAAGTTGGATGAAAAACTGTTTTTT.

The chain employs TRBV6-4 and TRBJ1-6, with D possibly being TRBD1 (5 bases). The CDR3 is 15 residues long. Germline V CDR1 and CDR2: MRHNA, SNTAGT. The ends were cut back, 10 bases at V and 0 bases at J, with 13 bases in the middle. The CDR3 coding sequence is TGTGCCACCAGGCGGGACTACTCCTATAATTCACCCCTCCACTTT. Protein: CATRRDYSYNSPLHF.

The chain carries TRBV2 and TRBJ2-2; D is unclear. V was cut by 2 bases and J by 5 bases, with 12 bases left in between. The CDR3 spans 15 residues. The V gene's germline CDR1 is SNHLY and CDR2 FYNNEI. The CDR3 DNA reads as TGTGCCAGCAGTGAACGGTTCCCCCGGACCGGGGAGCTGTTTTTT. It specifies CASSERFPRTGELFF.

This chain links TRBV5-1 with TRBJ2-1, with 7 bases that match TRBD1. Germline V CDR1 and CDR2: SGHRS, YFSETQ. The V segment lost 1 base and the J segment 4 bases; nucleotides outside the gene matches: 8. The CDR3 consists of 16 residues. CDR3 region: CASSLQKTGAYNEQFF. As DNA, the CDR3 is TGCGCCAGCAGCTTGCAAAAAACAGGGGCATACAATGAGCAGTTCTTC.